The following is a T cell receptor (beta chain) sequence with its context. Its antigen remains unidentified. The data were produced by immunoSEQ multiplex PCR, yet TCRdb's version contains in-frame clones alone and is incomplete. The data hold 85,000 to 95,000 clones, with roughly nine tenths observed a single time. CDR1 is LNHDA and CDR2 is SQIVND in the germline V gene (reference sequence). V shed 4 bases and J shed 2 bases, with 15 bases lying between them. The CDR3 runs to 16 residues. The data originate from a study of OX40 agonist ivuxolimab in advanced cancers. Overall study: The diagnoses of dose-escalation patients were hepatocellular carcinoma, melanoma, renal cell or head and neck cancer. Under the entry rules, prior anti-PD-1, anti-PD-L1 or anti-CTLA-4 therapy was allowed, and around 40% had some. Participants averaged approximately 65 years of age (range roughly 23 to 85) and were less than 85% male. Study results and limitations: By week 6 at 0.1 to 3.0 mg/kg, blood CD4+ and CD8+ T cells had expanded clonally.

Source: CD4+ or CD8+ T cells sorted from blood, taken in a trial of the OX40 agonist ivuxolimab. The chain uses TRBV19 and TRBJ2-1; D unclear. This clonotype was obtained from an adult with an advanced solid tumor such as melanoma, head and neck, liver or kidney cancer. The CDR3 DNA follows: TGTGCCAGTAGTACCAGACGCCAACTCACCTACAATGAGCAGTTCTTC. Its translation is CASSTRRQLTYNEQFF.